This record covers a single T cell receptor beta chain. The data are from a study of OX40 agonist ivuxolimab in advanced cancers. Study as a whole: Ivuxolimab is a fully human IgG2 antibody that activates OX40 (CD134).

This table comes from immunoSEQ multiplex PCR, and its TCRdb copy is limited to in-frame clones, with some not included. The sample has tens of thousands of clones, just under 95% seen once. The origin of this receptor is an adult with an advanced solid tumor such as melanoma, head and neck, liver or kidney cancer. The input for sequencing was CD4+ or CD8+ T cells sorted from blood, taken in a trial of the OX40 agonist ivuxolimab.

CDR3 sequence reads: CASSSGIGREASTDTQYF. The CDR3 region has the DNA TGTGCCAGCAGCTCCGGAATTGGGCGGGAGGCGAGCACAGATACGCAGTATTTT. The chain is built from TRBV13 and TRBJ2-3, with 8 nucleotides matching TRBD2. Germline values: CDR1 PRHDT, CDR2 FYEKMQ (reference sequence). Unmatched junction bases numbered 12, after V lost 4 bases and J lost 0 bases. There are 18 residues in the CDR3.